This TCR beta chain was sequenced for a study of OX40 agonist ivuxolimab in advanced cancers. Between the trimmed V and J ends, which lost 3 bases and 1 base, there was a span of 6 bases. The length of the CDR3 is 13 residues. The V gene's germline CDR1 is SEHNR and CDR2 FQNEAQ (reference sequence). Sequencing used immunoSEQ multiplex PCR; TCRdb keeps in-frame clones, though not all of them. The table lists tens of thousands of clones, roughly 85% of them singletons. Source: CD4+ or CD8+ T cells sorted from blood, taken in a trial of the OX40 agonist ivuxolimab. This receptor was taken from an adult with an advanced solid tumor such as melanoma, head and neck, liver or kidney cancer. J is TRBJ1-2 and V is TRBV7-9; D remains ambiguous. The CDR3 spells CASSFTVNYGYTF. The CDR3 region has the DNA TGTGCCAGCAGCTTCACGGTTAACTATGGCTACACCTTC.